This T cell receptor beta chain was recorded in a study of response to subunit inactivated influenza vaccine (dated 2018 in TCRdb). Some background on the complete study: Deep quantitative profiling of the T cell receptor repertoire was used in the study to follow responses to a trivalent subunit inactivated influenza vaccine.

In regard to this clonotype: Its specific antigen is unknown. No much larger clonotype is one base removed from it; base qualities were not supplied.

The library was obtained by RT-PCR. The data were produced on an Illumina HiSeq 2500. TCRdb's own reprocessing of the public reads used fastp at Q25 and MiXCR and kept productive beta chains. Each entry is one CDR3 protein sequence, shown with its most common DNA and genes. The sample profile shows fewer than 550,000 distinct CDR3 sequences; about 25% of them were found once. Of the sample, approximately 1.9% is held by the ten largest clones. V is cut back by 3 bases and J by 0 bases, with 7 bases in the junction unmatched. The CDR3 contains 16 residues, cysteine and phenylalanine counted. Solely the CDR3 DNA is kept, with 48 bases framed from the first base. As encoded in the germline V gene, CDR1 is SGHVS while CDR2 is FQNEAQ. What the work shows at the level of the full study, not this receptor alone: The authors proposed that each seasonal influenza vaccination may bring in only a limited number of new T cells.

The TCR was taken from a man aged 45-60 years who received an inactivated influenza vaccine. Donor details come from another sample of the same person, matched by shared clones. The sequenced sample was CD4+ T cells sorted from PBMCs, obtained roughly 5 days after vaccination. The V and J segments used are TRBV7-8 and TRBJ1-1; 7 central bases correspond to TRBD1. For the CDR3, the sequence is CASSFKGAALNTEAFF. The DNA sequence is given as TGTGCCAGCAGCTTCAAGGGGGCAGCTCTGAACACTGAAGCTTTCTTT.